Listed below are T cell receptor beta chains from one sample, sequenced in a study of beta chain features in type 1 diabetes. Only in-frame clones appear in the TCRdb table, and some are missing; sequencing was by immunoSEQ multiplex PCR. The top ten hold about 0.11% of the sample, which has around 650,000 clones, around 12% seen once. Specimen: naive CD4+ T cells from blood. These receptors all come from a man under 40 with type 1 diabetes. Both conserved end residues are part of each CDR3. Each record gives: V gene, CDR3 protein.

>TRBV10-2
CASSDTLGGGRDTEAFF
>TRBV6-6
CASRNSGVSYEQYF
>TRBV2
CASSLSADEQYF
>TRBV14
CASSHRDVGSGANVLTF
>TRBV30
CAWSVGFQETQYF
>TRBV5-4
CASSLSGPDRRAGYTF
>TRBV5-1
CASSSSGGATDTQYF
>TRBV19
CASSWTGYGYTF
>TRBV12-5
CASAGDVDTQYF
>TRBV28
CASSRQGRIEQYF
>TRBV9
CASSVDSGGSYEQYF
>TRBV29-1
CSPQPVAYNEQFF
>TRBV19
CASSFGQGGSYEQYF
>TRBV7-2
CASSYRGSGELQNYNEQFF
>TRBV5-1
CASSPLPGGTEAFF
>TRBV7-2
CASTQTVFTGELFF
>TRBV5-4
CASSFIQGSAEAFF
>TRBV19
CASSMWGRTDTQYF
>TRBV11-1
CASSRDTYGYTF
>TRBV10-3
CAITPGQGINGYTF
>TRBV6-5
CASCRDRAIYEQFF
>TRBV13
CASSLGSSYNEQFF
>TRBV18
CASSPAGYGYTF
>TRBV11-2
CASSPLAGGTDTQYF
>TRBV11-2
CASSLKAGREETQYF
>TRBV9
CASSVGGTRSMREQYF
>TRBV5-4
CASSLGGSEPGNTIYF
>TRBV7-2
CASSRRAGAQETQYF
>TRBV9
CASSVVLGASGNTIYF